This T cell receptor (beta chain) comes out of a study of vaccination and CD4 T cells after COVID-19. Study details: The makeup of the convalescents was six males and four females, two of them Hispanic. Collection of post-vaccine samples followed dose two by a median about 72 days, spanning a range of 14 to 241. Study findings and constraints: Spike mono-reactive clones accounted for 304 of the 307 vaccine-specific clones found in convalescent patients.

The germline V gene has CDR1 SGHRS and CDR2 YFSETQ. The CDR3 is 17 residues long. J was trimmed by 1 base and V by 1 base; bases with no gene match: 8. The Oncomine TCR Beta short-read assay was what sequenced the DNA obtained from cultured CD4+ T cells. TCRdb used MiXCR to reprocess the PCR reads, holding one entry per CDR3 protein. The sample lists thousands of distinct CDR3 sequences; approximately 19% were seen once. This sample's treatment: roughly nine-day PBMC culture with coronavirus spike peptide pools or control peptides (ViraFEST assay). With respect to this clonotype: Its antigen is not known.

Sequencing was performed on CD4+ T cells from blood, cultured in vitro. The clonotype was recovered from a human donor who had recovered from COVID-19. The chain combines TRBV5-1 with TRBJ2-3; 8 bases match TRBD2. The CDR3 loop is CASSLNPSGLRTDTQYF. The CDR3 DNA is TGCGCCAGCAGCTTGAACCCTAGCGGGCTTCGCACAGATACGCAGTATTTT.